The clone carrying this T cell receptor (beta chain) was counted between two and nine times. What it recognizes is unknown. The data were taken from a study of beta chain features in type 1 diabetes. Study conclusions and caveats: A moderate, significant TCRB CDR3 shortening appeared in type 1 diabetes across four CD4+ subsets.

The whole isolated RNA underwent reverse transcription, so sequencing captured expressed TCRB transcripts. Data came from immunoSEQ multiplex PCR; TCRdb stores just in-frame clones and leaves some out. The sample records roughly 380,000 clones, roughly a fifth being singletons. Each donor gave one heparinised blood draw averaging about 120 mL. The germline CDR1 and CDR2 sequences are SNHLY and FYNNEI. The ends were cut back, 6 bases at V and 9 bases at J, with 18 bases in the middle. This CDR3 spans 14 amino acids. V and J are TRBV2 and TRBJ1-5; perhaps TRBD1 as D (6 bases). The TCR originated in a woman between 18 and 29 years old in good health. The sample taken for sequencing was naive CD4+ T cells from blood. The CDR3 spells CASRMRDTPRPQHF. The CDR3 DNA is TGTGCCAGCAGGATGAGGGACACTCCACGGCCCCAGCATTTT.